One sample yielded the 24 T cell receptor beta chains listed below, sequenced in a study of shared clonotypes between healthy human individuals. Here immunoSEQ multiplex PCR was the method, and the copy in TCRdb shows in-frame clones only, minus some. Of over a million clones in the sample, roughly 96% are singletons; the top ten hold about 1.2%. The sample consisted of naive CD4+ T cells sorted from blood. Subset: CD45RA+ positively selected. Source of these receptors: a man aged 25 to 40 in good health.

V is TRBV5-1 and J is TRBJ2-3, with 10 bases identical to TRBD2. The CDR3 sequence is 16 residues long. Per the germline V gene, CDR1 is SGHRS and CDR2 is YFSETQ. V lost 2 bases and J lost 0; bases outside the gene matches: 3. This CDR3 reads CASSFGGLASTDTQYF. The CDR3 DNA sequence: TGCGCCAGCAGCTTTGGGGGACTAGCGAGCACAGATACGCAGTATTTT.

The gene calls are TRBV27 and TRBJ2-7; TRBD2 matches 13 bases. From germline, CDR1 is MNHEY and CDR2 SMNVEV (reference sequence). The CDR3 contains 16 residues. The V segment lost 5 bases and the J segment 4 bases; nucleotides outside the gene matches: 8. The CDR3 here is CASSAFRTSGSYEQYF. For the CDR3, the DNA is TGTGCCAGCAGTGCATTTAGGACTAGCGGGAGTTACGAGCAGTACTTC.

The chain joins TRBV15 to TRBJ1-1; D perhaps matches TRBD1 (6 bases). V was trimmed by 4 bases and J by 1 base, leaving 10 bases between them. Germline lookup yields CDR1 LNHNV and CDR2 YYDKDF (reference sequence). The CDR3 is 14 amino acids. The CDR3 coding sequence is TGTGCCACCAGCATAAGACAGGCGAACACTGAAGCTTTCTTT. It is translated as CATSIRQANTEAFF.

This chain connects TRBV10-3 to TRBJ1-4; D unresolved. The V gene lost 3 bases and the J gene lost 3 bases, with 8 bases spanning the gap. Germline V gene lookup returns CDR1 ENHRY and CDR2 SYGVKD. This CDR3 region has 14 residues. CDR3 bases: TGTGCCATCAGTGACACACAAGCTAATGAAAAACTGTTTTTT. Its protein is CAISDTQANEKLFF.

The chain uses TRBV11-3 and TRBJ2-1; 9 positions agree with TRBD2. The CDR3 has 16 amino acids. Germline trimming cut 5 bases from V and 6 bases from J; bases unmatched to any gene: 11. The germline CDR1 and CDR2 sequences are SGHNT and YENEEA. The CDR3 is CASSPHVAGGTNEQFF. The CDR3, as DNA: TGTGCCAGCAGCCCCCACGTCGCGGGAGGGACCAATGAGCAGTTCTTC.

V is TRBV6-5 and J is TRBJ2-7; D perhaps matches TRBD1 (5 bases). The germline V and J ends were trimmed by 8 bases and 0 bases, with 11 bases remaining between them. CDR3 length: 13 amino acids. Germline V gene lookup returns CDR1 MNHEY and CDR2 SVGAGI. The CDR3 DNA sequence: TGTGCCAGCTCGGACACCAGCTCCTACGAGCAGTACTTC. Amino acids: CASSDTSSYEQYF.

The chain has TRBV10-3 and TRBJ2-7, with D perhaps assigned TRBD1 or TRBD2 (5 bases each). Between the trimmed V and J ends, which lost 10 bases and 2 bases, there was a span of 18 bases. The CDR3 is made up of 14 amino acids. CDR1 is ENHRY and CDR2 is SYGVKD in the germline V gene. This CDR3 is CATTGDLGPYEQYF. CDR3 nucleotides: TGTGCCACTACAGGAGACTTGGGACCCTACGAGCAGTACTTC.

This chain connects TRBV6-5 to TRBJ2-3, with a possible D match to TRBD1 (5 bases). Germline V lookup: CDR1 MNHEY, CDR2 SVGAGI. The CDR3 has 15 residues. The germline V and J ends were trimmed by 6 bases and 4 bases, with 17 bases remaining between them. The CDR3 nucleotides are TGTGCCAGCAGCGATTATTGGGGCCGGCCAGATACGCAGTATTTT. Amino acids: CASSDYWGRPDTQYF.

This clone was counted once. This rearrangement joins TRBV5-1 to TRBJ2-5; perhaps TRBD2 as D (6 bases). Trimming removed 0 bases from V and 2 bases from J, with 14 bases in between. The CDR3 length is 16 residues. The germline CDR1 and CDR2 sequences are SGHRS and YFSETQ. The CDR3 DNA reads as TGCGCCAGCAGCTTGGTCGGGGGACTCAGACAAGAGACCCAGTACTTC. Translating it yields CASSLVGGLRQETQYF.

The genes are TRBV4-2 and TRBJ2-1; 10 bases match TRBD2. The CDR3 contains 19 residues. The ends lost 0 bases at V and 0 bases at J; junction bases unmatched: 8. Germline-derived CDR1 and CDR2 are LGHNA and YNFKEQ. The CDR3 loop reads CASSQDQREGTSSYNEQFF. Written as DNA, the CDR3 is TGTGCCAGCAGCCAAGACCAGCGGGAGGGCACCAGCTCCTACAATGAGCAGTTCTTC.

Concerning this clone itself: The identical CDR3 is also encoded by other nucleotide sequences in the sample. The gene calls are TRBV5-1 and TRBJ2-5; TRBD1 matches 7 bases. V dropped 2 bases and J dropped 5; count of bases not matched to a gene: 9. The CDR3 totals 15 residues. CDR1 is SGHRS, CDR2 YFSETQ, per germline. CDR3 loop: CASSLGTAGEETQYF. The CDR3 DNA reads TGCGCCAGCAGCTTAGGGACAGCAGGCGAGGAGACCCAGTACTTC.

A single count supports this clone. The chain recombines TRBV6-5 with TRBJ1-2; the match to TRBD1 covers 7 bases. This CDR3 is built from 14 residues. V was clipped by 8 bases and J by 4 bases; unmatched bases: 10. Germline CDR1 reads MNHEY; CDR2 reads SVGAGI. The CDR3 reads CASSHRGEVYGYTF. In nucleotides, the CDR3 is TGTGCCAGCTCCCACAGGGGAGAGGTCTATGGCTACACCTTC.

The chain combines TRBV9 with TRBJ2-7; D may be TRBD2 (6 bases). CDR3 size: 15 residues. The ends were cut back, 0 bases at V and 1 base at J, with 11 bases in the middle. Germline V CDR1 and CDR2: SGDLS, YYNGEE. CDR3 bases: TGTGCCAGCAGCGTAGCGCCGGGGGAATCCTACGAGCAGTACTTC. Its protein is CASSVAPGESYEQYF.

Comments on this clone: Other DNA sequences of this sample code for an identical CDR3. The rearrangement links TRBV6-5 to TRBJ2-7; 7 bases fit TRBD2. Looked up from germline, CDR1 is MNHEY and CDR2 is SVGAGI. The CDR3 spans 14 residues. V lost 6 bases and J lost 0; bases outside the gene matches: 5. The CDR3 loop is CASRRTGGSYEQYF. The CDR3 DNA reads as TGTGCCAGCAGGAGGACGGGAGGCTCCTACGAGCAGTACTTC.

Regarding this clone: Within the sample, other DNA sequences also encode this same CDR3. CDR3 residues: CASSLLPYQPQHF. The CDR3 DNA follows: TGTGCCAGCAGCTTATTGCCGTATCAGCCCCAGCATTTT. This chain connects TRBV11-2 to TRBJ1-5; no definite D call. Germline CDR1 and CDR2: SGHAT and FQNNGV. This CDR3 is built from 13 residues. With 2 bases removed from V and 5 bases from J, the gap between germline ends came to 7 bases.

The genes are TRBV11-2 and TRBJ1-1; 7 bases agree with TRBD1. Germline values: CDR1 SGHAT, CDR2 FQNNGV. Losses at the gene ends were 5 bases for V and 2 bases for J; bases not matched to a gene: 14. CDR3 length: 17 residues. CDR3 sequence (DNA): TGTGCCAGCAGCCCTAGACAGGGAAAAGCGGGAAACACTGAAGCTTTCTTT. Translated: CASSPRQGKAGNTEAFF.

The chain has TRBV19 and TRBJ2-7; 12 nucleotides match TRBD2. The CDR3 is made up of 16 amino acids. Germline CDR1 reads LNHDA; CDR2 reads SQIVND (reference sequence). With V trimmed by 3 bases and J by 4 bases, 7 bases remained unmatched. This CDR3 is CASSIVTSGSGYEQYF. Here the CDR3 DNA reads TGTGCCAGTAGTATCGTGACTAGCGGGAGCGGGTACGAGCAGTACTTC.

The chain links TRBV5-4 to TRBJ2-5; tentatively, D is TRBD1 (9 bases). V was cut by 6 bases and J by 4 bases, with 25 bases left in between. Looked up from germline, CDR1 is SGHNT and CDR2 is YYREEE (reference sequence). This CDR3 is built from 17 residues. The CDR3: CASTGRGDRAEGETQYF. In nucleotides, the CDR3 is TGTGCCAGCACCGGGAGGGGGGACAGGGCAGAAGGAGAGACCCAGTACTTC.

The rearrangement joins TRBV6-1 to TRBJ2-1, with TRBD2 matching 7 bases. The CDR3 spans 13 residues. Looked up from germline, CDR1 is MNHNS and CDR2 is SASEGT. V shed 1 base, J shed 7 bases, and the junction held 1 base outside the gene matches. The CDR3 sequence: CASSEVGGNEQFF. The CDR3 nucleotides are TGTGCCAGCAGTGAAGTCGGGGGGAATGAGCAGTTCTTC.

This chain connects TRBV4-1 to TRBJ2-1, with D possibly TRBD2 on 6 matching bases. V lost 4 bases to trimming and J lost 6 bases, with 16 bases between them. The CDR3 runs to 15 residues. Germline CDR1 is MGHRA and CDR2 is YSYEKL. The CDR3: CASSLLETRINEQFF. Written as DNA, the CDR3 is TGCGCCAGCAGCCTCCTAGAGACTAGGATCAATGAGCAGTTCTTC.

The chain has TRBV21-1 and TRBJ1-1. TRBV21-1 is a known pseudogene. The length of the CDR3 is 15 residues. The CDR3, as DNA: TGTGCCAGCAGCAAAGGCAGGAGGGGACGGAATGAAGCTTTCTTT. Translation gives CASSKGRRGRNEAFF.

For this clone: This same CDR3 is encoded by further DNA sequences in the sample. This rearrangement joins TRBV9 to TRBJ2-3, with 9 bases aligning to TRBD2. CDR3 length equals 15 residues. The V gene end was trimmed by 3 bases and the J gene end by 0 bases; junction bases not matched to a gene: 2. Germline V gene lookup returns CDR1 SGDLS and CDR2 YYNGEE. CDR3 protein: CASSATSGSTDTQYF. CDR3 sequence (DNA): TGTGCCAGCAGCGCGACTAGCGGTAGCACAGATACGCAGTATTTT.

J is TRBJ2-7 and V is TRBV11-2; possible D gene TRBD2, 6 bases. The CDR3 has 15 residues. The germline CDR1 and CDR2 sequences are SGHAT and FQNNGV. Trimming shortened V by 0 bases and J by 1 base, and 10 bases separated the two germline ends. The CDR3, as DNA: TGTGCCAGCAGCTTAGAACTAGCCGTGTCCTACGAGCAGTACTTC. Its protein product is CASSLELAVSYEQYF.

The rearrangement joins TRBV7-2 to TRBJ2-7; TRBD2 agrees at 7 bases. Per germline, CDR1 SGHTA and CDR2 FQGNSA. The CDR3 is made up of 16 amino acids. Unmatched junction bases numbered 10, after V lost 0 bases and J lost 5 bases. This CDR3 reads CASSLAQGGSGNEQYF. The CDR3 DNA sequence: TGTGCCAGCAGCTTAGCGCAGGGCGGGAGTGGAAACGAGCAGTACTTC.